This T cell receptor (beta chain) was found in a study of cytomegalovirus exposure and HLA in healthy donors. Primers included in the PCR were 60 Vbeta and 13 Jbeta primers. The assay was immunoSEQ multiplex PCR, and TCRdb's table has in-frame clones only and misses some. The sample has under 200,000 clones, 75% to 85% seen once; the top ten hold more than 0.9%. As concerns this clone: Its antigen is currently unknown.

Findings of the study overall: Segments of the TCR beta V type were, in most cases, productive about 87% or about 30% of the time in an earlier analysis. Analyzed later, most CMV-associated TCR beta chains appeared HLA-restricted.

Trimming took 1 base from V and 4 from J, leaving 17 bases between them. The CDR3 is made up of 17 amino acids. Germline lookup yields CDR1 LGHNA and CDR2 YNFKEQ. Sequenced input: PBMCs. The TCR was taken from a girl aged 2 to 9 in good health and CMV-seropositive. The rearrangement links TRBV4-2 to TRBJ2-1; D may be TRBD2 (6 bases). The CDR3 reads CASSQAGRSGPYNEQFF. The CDR3 DNA follows: TGTGCCAGCAGCCAAGCCGGCCGGAGCGGGCCGTACAATGAGCAGTTCTTC.